These T cell receptor beta chains were read from a single sample in a study of HIV-infected patients and healthy controls. Each CDR3 protein gets one entry after TCRdb re-called the 5' RACE reads with MiXCR. Among about 14,000 distinct CDR3 sequences listed, approximately 12% were seen once. The sequenced sample was blood, obtained during antiretroviral therapy. These receptors all stem from an adult with HIV infection. The donor label of this sample is uncertain. CDR3s include the opening cysteine and the closing phenylalanine or tryptophan.

j_call v_call cdr3_aa
TRBJ2-3 TRBV10-1 CASSGTGFTDTQYF
TRBJ2-1 TRBV30 CAWELAAYNEQFF
TRBJ2-7 TRBV18 CASSPRAGDNEQYF
TRBJ1-1 TRBV4-1 CASIGRTANTEAFF
TRBJ2-7 TRBV20-1 CSASTLAGHREQYF
TRBJ1-1 TRBV20-1 CSASDRQDMNTEAFF
TRBJ2-2 TRBV19 CASSIISLRANIAGELFF
TRBJ2-2 TRBV4-2 CASSQEAPGLARAGELFF
TRBJ2-5 TRBV6-5 CAISPSVTSRPCF
TRBJ2-7 TRBV4-2 CASSQQEVAGGPTYEQYF
TRBJ2-1 TRBV6-2/TRBV6-3 CASSYSSGYNEQFF
TRBJ1-5 TRBV4-2 CASSQVSQGEYSNQPQHF
TRBJ2-1 TRBV6-5 CASSYSAEAGAYNEQFF
TRBJ2-5 TRBV6-2/TRBV6-3 CASSYRWLSRETQYF
TRBJ1-5 TRBV6-1 CASSDGQNGNQPQHF
TRBJ2-2 TRBV19 CASSPLSNTGELFF
TRBJ2-3 TRBV5-1 CASSLEGTSSDTQYF
TRBJ2-2 TRBV5-5 CASSSLRDRGANTGELFF
TRBJ2-4 TRBV5-1 CASSSRQGGYIQYF
TRBJ2-7 TRBV5-1 CASSLVDRVLDEQYF
TRBJ2-7 TRBV29-1 CSVESVLAGVTPSHEQYF
TRBJ2-5 TRBV4-2 CASSQEGTGRQTQYF
TRBJ2-3 TRBV20-1 CSARTYTDTQYF
TRBJ1-5 TRBV6-6 CASRGGTHNQPQHF
TRBJ1-2 TRBV7-9 CASSLVGESYGYTF
TRBJ2-3 TRBV18 CASSPANRRGGTDTQYF
TRBJ1-2 TRBV7-9 CASSLGGANYGYTF
TRBJ2-1 TRBV6-5 CASTGRGAYNEQFF
TRBJ2-3 TRBV12-3/TRBV12-4 CASSPSFSTDTQYF
TRBJ2-6 TRBV6-5 CASRELSGANVLTF
TRBJ2-5 TRBV5-1 CASSLALGETQYF